This TCR beta chain was recorded in a study of CD8+ T cells in alopecia areata. General study points: Resident alphabeta T cells of normal skin are also sequenced in scalp samples.

There are a few counts of this clone. The antigen is unknown. Isolated RNA was reverse transcribed into cDNA used as the sequencing template. The method was immunoSEQ multiplex PCR; TCRdb's version includes in-frame clones alone and lacks a portion of them. The sample lists 95,000 to 120,000 clones, 45% to 60% seen once, with approximately 23% in the top ten. Germline V gives CDR1 MGHRA, CDR2 YSYEKL. Unmatched junction bases numbered 12, after V lost 1 base and J lost 8 bases. This CDR3 spans 18 amino acids. Sequences were obtained from NKG2D-low CD8+ T cells sorted from blood. The gene calls are TRBV4-1 and TRBJ2-1, with 12 nucleotides matching TRBD2. The TCR comes from a human donor with alopecia areata. CDR3 coding DNA: TGCGCCAGCAGCCAAGTCCCCCCTAGCGGGAGGGCCGTAGATGAGCAGTTCTTC. As protein: CASSQVPPSGRAVDEQFF.